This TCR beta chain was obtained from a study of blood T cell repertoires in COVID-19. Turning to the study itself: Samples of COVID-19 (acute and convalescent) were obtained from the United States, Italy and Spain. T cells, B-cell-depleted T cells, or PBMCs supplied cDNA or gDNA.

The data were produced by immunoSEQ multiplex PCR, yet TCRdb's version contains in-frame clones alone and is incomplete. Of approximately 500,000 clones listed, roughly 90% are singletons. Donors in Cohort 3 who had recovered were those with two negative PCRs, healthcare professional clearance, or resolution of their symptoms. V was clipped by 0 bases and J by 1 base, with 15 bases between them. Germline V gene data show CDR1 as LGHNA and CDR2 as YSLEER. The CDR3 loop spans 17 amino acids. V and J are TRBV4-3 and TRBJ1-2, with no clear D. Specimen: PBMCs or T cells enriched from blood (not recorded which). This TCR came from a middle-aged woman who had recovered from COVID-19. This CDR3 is CASSQEVGRDSNYGYTF. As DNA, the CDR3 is TGCGCCAGCAGCCAAGAGGTGGGCAGAGATAGTAACTATGGCTACACCTTC.